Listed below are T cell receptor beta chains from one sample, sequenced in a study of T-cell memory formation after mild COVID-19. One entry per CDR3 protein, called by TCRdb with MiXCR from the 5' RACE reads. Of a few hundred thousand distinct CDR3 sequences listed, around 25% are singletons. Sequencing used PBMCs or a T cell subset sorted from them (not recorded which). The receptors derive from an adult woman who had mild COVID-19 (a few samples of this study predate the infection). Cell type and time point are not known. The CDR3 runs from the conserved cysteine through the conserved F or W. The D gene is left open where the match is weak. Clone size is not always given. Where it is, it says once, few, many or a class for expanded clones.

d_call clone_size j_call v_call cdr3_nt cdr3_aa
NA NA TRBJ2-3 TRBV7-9 TGTGCCAGCAGCCACCAACGGCTCGGAGGAGATACGCAGTATTTT CASSHQRLGGDTQYF
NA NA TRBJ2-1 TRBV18 TGTGCCAGCTCACCCCAAGCGAGCTCCTACAATGAGCAGTTCTTC CASSPQASSYNEQFF
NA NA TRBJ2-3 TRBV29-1 TGCAGCGTTGAACGGCTACAGGAGGATACGCAGTATTTT CSVERLQEDTQYF
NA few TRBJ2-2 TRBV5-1 TGCGCCAGCATGGGGACACTGAACACCGGGGAGCTGTTTTTT CASMGTLNTGELFF
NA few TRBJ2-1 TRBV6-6 TGTGCCAGCGCCCCATCGGACACCCCCAATGAGCAGTTCTTC CASAPSDTPNEQFF
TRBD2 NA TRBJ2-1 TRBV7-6 TGTGCCAGCAGCCCCCGAGTAGCGGGGCCAAATGAGCAGTTCTTC CASSPRVAGPNEQFF
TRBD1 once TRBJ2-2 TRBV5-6 TGTGCCAGCAGCGGGGACAGGGGTAACACCGGGGAGCTGTTTTTT CASSGDRGNTGELFF
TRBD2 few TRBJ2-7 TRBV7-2 TGTGCCAGCAGCCCTCTTCTAGCGGAGACCTACGAGCAGTACTTC CASSPLLAETYEQYF
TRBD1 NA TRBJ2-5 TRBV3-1 TGTGCCAGCAGCCACCTCAGACAGGGGATGGAGACCCAGTACTTC CASSHLRQGMETQYF
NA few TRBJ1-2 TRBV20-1 TGCAGTGCTAGAGACTCAGGCACCCGCTATGGCTACACCTTC CSARDSGTRYGYTF
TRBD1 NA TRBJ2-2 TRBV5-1 TGCGCCAGCAGCTTCAACAGGGGGGCCACCGGGGAGCTGTTTTTT CASSFNRGATGELFF
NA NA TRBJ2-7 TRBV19 TGTGCCAGTAGCTTCGGTCTGCACTACGAGCAGTACTTC CASSFGLHYEQYF
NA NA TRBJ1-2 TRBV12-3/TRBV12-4 TGTGCCAGCAGTTGGGGGGCTAACTATGGCTACACCTTC CASSWGANYGYTF
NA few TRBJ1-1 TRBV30 TGTGCCTGGAGTGTAATGAACGCTTTGGAGACTGAAGCTTTCTTT CAWSVMNALETEAFF
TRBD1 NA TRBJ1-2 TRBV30 TGTGCCTGGAGTGCGAAGTTAAGGGGGCGAGGCTATGGCTACACCTTC CAWSAKLRGRGYGYTF
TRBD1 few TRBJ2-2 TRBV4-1 TGCGCCAGCAGCCAATTGGGACAGGGGAGGGCCGGGGAGCTGTTTTTT CASSQLGQGRAGELFF
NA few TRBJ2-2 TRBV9 TGTGCCAGCAGCCCGACCTCAGCCGGGGAGCTGTTTTTT CASSPTSAGELFF
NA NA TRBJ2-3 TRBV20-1 TGCAGTGCCTTCTTTAAAGTGGCGCAGTATTTT CSAFFKVAQYF
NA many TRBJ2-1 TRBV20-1 TGCAGTGCCCTGGTCTCCTACAATGAGCAGTTCTTC CSALVSYNEQFF
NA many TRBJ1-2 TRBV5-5 TGTGCCAGCAGCTTGGACAGGGACGGCTACACCTTC CASSLDRDGYTF
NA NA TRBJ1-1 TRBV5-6 TGTGCCAGCAGCTTGAATGGTGTGCTGAACACTGAAGCTTTCTTT CASSLNGVLNTEAFF
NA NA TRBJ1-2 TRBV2 TGTGCCAGCAGGGAAGGAGGGTCCTCGGTTTATGGCTACACCTTC CASREGGSSVYGYTF
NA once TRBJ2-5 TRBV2 TGTGCCAGCAGTGAACGGTGGGCAAAGGGAGGAGAGACCCAGTACTTC CASSERWAKGGETQYF
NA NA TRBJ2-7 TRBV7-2 TGTGCCAGTACCGGGGACTACGAGCAGTACTTC CASTGDYEQYF
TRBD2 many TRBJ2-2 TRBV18 TGTGCCAGCTCAGCCCGGACTAGCGGTACCGGGGAGCTGTTTTTT CASSARTSGTGELFF
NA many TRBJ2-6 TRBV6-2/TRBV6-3 TGTGCCAGCAGCGAGAGCTCTGGGGCCAACGTCCTGACTTTC CASSESSGANVLTF
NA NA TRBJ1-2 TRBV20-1 TGCAGTGCTAGAGATCCCACAGCAGAACCTTATGGCTACACCTTC CSARDPTAEPYGYTF
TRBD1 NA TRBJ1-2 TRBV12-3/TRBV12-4 TGTGCCAGCAGATTAGGACAGGCCTATGGCTACACCTTC CASRLGQAYGYTF
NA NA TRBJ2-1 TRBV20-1 TGCAGTGCCTACAGGGGACTAGAATCGGATGAGCAGTTCTTC CSAYRGLESDEQFF
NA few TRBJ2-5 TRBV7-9 TGTGCCAGCAGCCTTCCCAAGGGGCGGGTCAGGGAGACCCAGTACTTC CASSLPKGRVRETQYF
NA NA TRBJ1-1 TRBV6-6 TGTGCCAGCAGTTACTCTCAGCGGATTGACACTGAAGCTTTCTTT CASSYSQRIDTEAFF
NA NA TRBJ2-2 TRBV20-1 TGCAGTGGTCAGGGGTTAGACACCGGGGAGCTGTTTTTT CSGQGLDTGELFF
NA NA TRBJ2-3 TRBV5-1 TGCGCCAGCAGCTTGGGGGACATAGAGTTTGCAGATACGCAGTATTTT CASSLGDIEFADTQYF
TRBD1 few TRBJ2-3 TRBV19 TGTGCCAGTCGGCTGAGGGGGCGGACAGATACGCAGTATTTT CASRLRGRTDTQYF
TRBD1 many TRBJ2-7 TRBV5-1 TGCGCCAGCAGCTACGACAGGGCCTCCTACGAGCAGTACTTC CASSYDRASYEQYF
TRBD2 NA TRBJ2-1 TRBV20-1 TGCAGTGTCCCCCCAGGGACTAGCGGGGGCAATGAGCAGTTCTTC CSVPPGTSGGNEQFF